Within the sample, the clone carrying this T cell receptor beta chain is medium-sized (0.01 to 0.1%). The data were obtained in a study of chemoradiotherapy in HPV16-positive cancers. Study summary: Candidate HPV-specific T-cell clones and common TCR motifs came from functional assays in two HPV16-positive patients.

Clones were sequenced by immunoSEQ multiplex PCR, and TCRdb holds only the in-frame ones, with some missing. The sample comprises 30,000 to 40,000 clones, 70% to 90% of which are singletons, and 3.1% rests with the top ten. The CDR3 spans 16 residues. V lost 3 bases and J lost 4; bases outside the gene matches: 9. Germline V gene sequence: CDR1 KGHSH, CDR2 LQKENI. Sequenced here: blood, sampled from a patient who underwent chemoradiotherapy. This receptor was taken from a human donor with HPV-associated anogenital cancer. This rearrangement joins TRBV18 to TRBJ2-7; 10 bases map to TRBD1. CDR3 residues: CASSPPGTGVLYEQYF. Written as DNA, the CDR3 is TGTGCCAGCTCACCTCCCGGGACAGGGGTTTTATACGAGCAGTACTTC. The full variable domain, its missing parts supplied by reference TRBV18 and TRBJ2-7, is NAGVMQNPRHLVRRRGQEARLRCSPMKGHSHVYWYRQLPEEGLKFMVYLQKENIIDESGMPKERFSAEFPKEGPSILRIQQVVRGDSAAYFCASSPPGTGVLYEQYFGPGTRLTVT.